The 20 T cell receptor beta chains given below trace back to one sample, sequenced in a study of T cell responses to AZD1222 COVID-19 vaccine. Method: immunoSEQ multiplex PCR; TCRdb's copy keeps in-frame clones and lacks some. Here the sample spans around 130,000 clones, roughly 85% being singletons. Here the sequenced sample was peripheral blood, taken on day 0 of AZD1222 vaccination. The receptors come from an adult in good health.

CDR3 DNA: TGCGCCAGCAGCCCGGGACAGGGGGCCGGTCAACGTGAAAAACTGTTTTTT. Its translation: CASSPGQGAGQREKLFF. The chain is built from TRBV4-1 and TRBJ1-4; 12 nucleotides agree with TRBD1. The trim removed 4 bases at V and 7 bases at J, leaving 10 bases unmatched. Germline V gene data show CDR1 as MGHRA and CDR2 as YSYEKL. There are 17 residues in the CDR3.

This clone was detected once. The V call is TRBV12-3 or TRBV12-4, the J call TRBJ1-4, with no clear D. V lost 5 bases and J lost 5, with 6 bases in between. The CDR3 is 12 residues long. CDR3 sequence reads: CASSLPNEKLFF. The DNA for the CDR3 is TGTGCCAGCAGTCTCCCCAATGAAAAACTGTTTTTT.

This clone was observed a handful of times. The chain links TRBV7-9 to TRBJ1-6, with unresolved D. There are 14 residues in the CDR3. Trimming cost V 10 bases and J 7 bases, with 17 bases left between them. Looked up from germline, CDR1 is SEHNR and CDR2 is FQNEAQ (reference sequence). The CDR3 spells CANHAIGPNSPLHF. The CDR3 DNA follows: TGTGCCAACCATGCCATTGGCCCAAATTCACCCCTCCACTTT.

This clone was recorded a few times. The chain joins TRBV19 to TRBJ2-1; TRBD2 might be the D (6 bases). This CDR3 has 18 amino acids. The V gene's germline CDR1 is LNHDA and CDR2 SQIVND (reference sequence). V was cut by 1 base and J by 1 base, with 17 bases left in between. CDR3 loop: CASSIGLGIGLSYNEQFF. The DNA of the CDR3 is TGTGCCAGTAGTATAGGACTAGGAATAGGACTTTCCTACAATGAGCAGTTCTTC. Full variable domain (outside the CDR3, taken from reference TRBV19 and TRBJ2-1): DGGITQSPKYLFRKEGQNVTLSCEQNLNHDAMYWYRQDPGQGLRLIYYSQIVNDFQKGDIAEGYSVSREKKESFPLTVTSAQKNPTAFYLCASSIGLGIGLSYNEQFFGPGTRLTVL.

This rearrangement joins TRBV3-1 (or the pseudogene TRBV3-2) to TRBJ2-7, with D perhaps matching TRBD1 (6 bases). Germline V gene sequence: CDR1 LGHDT, CDR2 YNNKEL (reference sequence). This CDR3 region has 14 residues. Deletions cut 6 bases from V and 7 bases from J, with 19 bases between. CDR3 DNA: TGTGCCAGCAGTTCAACAGGGAGATCTTCAGAGCAGTACTTC. It codes for CASSSTGRSSEQYF.

The chain recombines TRBV2 with TRBJ1-1; tentative D call: TRBD1 (6 bases). The CDR3 runs to 14 residues. V dropped 4 bases and J dropped 0 bases, with 9 bases sitting between them. Germline V lookup: CDR1 SNHLY, CDR2 FYNNEI. DNA of the CDR3: TGTGCCAGCAGTGTGCAGGGGATGAACACTGAAGCTTTCTTT. The encoded protein is CASSVQGMNTEAFF.

To note about this clone: The junction differs from germline at one of its ends, possibly a read error. The DNA of the CDR3 is TGTGCCAGCTCAGCACCCAGCGTCGGACAGGACTATGGCTACACCTTC. As protein: CASSAPSVGQDYGYTF. The chain carries TRBV18 and TRBJ1-2, with 7 bases that match TRBD1. The CDR3 spans 16 residues. Germline assignment: CDR1 KGHSH and CDR2 LQKENI.

This chain uses TRBV4-2 with TRBJ1-2; no definite D call. Deletions cut 5 bases from V and 2 bases from J, with 21 bases between. This CDR3 has 17 residues. Looked up from germline, CDR1 is LGHNA and CDR2 is YNFKEQ. The CDR3 sequence is CASSSRGAGPTNYGYTF. CDR3 bases: TGTGCCAGCAGCTCCCGTGGAGCAGGCCCTACAAACTATGGCTACACCTTC.

The chain joins TRBV27 to TRBJ1-2; 7 nucleotides align to TRBD1. Germline CDR1 reads MNHEY; CDR2 reads SMNVEV (reference sequence). J lost 7 bases, V lost 6 bases, and 11 bases had no gene match. The CDR3 has 14 amino acids. The CDR3 reads CASRATGTAGGYTF. Written as DNA, the CDR3 is TGTGCCAGCAGAGCCACCGGGACAGCGGGTGGCTACACCTTC.

V and J are TRBV6-6 and TRBJ2-2; 14 nucleotides line up with TRBD2. In germline, CDR1 is MNHNY, CDR2 SVGAGI (reference sequence). Trimming at V came to 5 bases and at J to 2 bases, leaving 4 bases not matched to a gene. The CDR3 spans 17 residues. The CDR3 protein is CASSQTSGRANTGELFF. The CDR3 nucleotides are TGTGCCAGCAGTCAGACTAGCGGGAGGGCAAACACCGGGGAGCTGTTTTTT.

The rearrangement links TRBV7-2 to TRBJ2-1; D remains unclear. The CDR3 totals 14 residues. The germline V gene encodes CDR1 SGHTA and CDR2 FQGNSA. The germline V and J ends were trimmed by 2 bases and 6 bases, with 11 bases remaining between them. CDR3 protein: CASSLFLPPNEQFF. In nucleotides, the CDR3 is TGTGCCAGCAGCTTATTTCTCCCTCCCAATGAGCAGTTCTTC.

The rearrangement joins TRBV5-4 to TRBJ1-6; maybe TRBD1 (5 bases). Trimming removed 0 bases from V and 6 bases from J, with 7 bases in between. The CDR3 length is 14 residues. The V gene's germline CDR1 is SGHNT and CDR2 YYREEE (reference sequence). The CDR3 DNA reads TGTGCCAGCAGCTTGGGACAGACTAATTCACCCCTCCACTTT. This encodes CASSLGQTNSPLHF.

The J gene is TRBJ2-2, the V gene TRBV30; unclear D gene. V was trimmed by 3 bases and J by 1 base, leaving 12 bases between them. This CDR3 spans 15 amino acids. CDR1 and CDR2 from the germline V gene are GTSNPN and SVGIG (reference sequence). For the CDR3, the DNA is TGTGCCTGGAGCCGGGTGGCACTGAACACCGGGGAGCTGTTTTTT. This sequence encodes CAWSRVALNTGELFF.

The J gene is TRBJ2-2, the V gene TRBV11-3; D is ambiguous. Germline V gives CDR1 SGHNT, CDR2 YENEEA. The CDR3 runs to 14 residues. V gave up 1 base and J gave up 4 bases, with 7 bases separating them. The DNA of the CDR3 is TGTGCCAGCAGCTTAGTTGGGATCACCGGGGAGCTGTTTTTT. Amino acid sequence: CASSLVGITGELFF.

This sequence joins TRBV5-5 and TRBJ1-6, with a weak D call TRBD1 (5 bases). CDR3 length: 15 residues. The germline V gene has CDR1 SGHKS and CDR2 YYEKEE (reference sequence). V lost 4 bases and J lost 7, with 15 bases in between. The CDR3 here is CASSGWGVGNSPLHF. The CDR3 DNA reads as TGTGCCAGCAGCGGTTGGGGGGTTGGCAATTCACCCCTCCACTTT. The variable domain in full, with the rest retrieved from reference TRBV5-5 and TRBJ1-6, is DAGVTQSPTHLIKTRGQQVTLRCSPISGHKSVSWYQQVLGQGPQFIFQYYEKEERGRGNFPDRFSARQFPNYSSELNVNALLLGDSALYLCASSGWGVGNSPLHFGNGTRLTVT.

The V call is TRBV2, the J call TRBJ2-2; the match to TRBD1 covers 7 bases. Germline values: CDR1 SNHLY, CDR2 FYNNEI. J lost 5 bases, V lost 0 bases, and 3 bases had no gene match. The CDR3 extends over 15 amino acids. CDR3 in amino acids: CASSEALQGTGELFF. The CDR3 region has the DNA TGTGCCAGCAGTGAAGCCCTACAGGGGACCGGGGAGCTGTTTTTT.

The gene calls are TRBV6-6 and TRBJ1-5, with a tentative D call TRBD1 (5 bases). The CDR3 has 16 residues. Trimming took off 6 bases at V and 0 bases at J, with 15 bases between the two ends. Germline loops: CDR1 MNHNY, CDR2 SVGAGI (reference sequence). The chain's CDR3 is CASRPDARGSNQPQHF. The CDR3, as DNA: TGTGCCAGCAGGCCCGACGCTAGGGGTAGCAATCAGCCCCAGCATTTT.

This CDR3 reads CASILTGGGTEAFF. In DNA form, the CDR3 reads TGTGCCAGCATACTGACAGGGGGCGGCACTGAAGCTTTCTTT. V is TRBV6-5 and J is TRBJ1-1; 10 nucleotides align to TRBD1. The CDR3 is made up of 14 amino acids. V shed 7 bases, J shed 4 bases, and the junction held 6 bases outside the gene matches. The germline V gene encodes CDR1 MNHEY and CDR2 SVGAGI.

The chain is built from TRBV20-1 and TRBJ1-6; D is uncertain. Deletions cut 3 bases from V and 9 bases from J, with 6 bases between. The CDR3 is 11 amino acids. Per germline, CDR1 DFQATT and CDR2 SNEGSKA (reference sequence). CDR3 in DNA: TGCAGTGCTAGTTTTGGTTCACCCCTCCACTTT. Its protein product is CSASFGSPLHF.

This chain uses TRBV9 with TRBJ1-2, with D maybe TRBD1 (6 bases). This CDR3 is built from 17 residues. Germline V gives CDR1 SGDLS, CDR2 YYNGEE. V gave up 0 bases and J gave up 6 bases, with 21 bases separating them. The CDR3 region is CASSVAGGAGGRDGYTF. CDR3 nucleotides: TGTGCCAGCAGCGTAGCCGGGGGGGCCGGTGGGAGAGATGGCTACACCTTC.